The 18 T cell receptor beta chains listed next were all sequenced from one sample in a study of T-cell reconstitution after alpha-beta-depleted transplantation in children. Unique molecular identifiers were used to barcode this TCRbeta library. Using its own MiXCR run on the PCR reads, TCRdb lists one record per CDR3 protein. In the table there are about 600,000 distinct CDR3 sequences, about 21% of which are singletons. Sequenced here: PBMCs, mostly from graft donor cells, sampled 360 days after TCRalphabeta/CD19-depleted stem cell transplant. Receptors were obtained from a boy in the first two years of life who had a stem cell transplant for acute myeloid leukemia, so the T cells may come from the graft donor.

This clonotype was observed many times. The chain recombines TRBV10-1 with TRBJ2-1, with TRBD1 matching 7 bases. The CDR3 is 15 residues long. V lost 1 base and J lost 9; bases outside the gene matches: 9. Germline V gives CDR1 WNHNN, CDR2 SYGVQD (reference sequence). The CDR3 protein is CASSELGGQTIEQFF. CDR3 sequence (DNA): TGCGCCAGCAGTGAGTTAGGGGGCCAAACAATTGAGCAGTTCTTC.

The V gene is TRBV7-9, the J gene TRBJ2-7, with D possibly being TRBD1 or TRBD2 (5 bases each). The CDR3 has 17 residues. Trimming stripped 5 bases from V and 0 bases from J, with 20 bases between. The germline CDR1 and CDR2 sequences are SEHNR and FQNEAQ (reference sequence). The CDR3 nucleotides read TGTGCCAGCAGCGATAGCGTACCTGGGGACGGCTCCTACGAGCAGTACGTC. It yields the protein CASSDSVPGDGSYEQYV.

This clonotype came up a few times. The gene calls are TRBV12-3 or TRBV12-4 and TRBJ2-2; D gene uncertain. The V end was cut by 3 bases, the J end by 1 base, with 6 bases between. The CDR3 runs to 14 residues. The CDR3 DNA reads as TGTGCCAGCAGTTTTAGAAGGAACACCGGGGAGCTGTTTTTT. Amino acid sequence: CASSFRRNTGELFF.

This chain connects TRBV7-2 to TRBJ2-7; the D gene is possibly TRBD2 (5 bases). The V and J ends lost 2 bases and 5 bases respectively, with 13 bases between them. The CDR3 spans 14 residues. Germline V CDR1 and CDR2: SGHTA, FQGNSA. CDR3 residues: CASSLFERAHEQYF. CDR3 DNA: TGTGCCAGCAGCTTATTCGAGAGGGCCCACGAGCAGTACTTC.

This clonotype was recorded a few times. The V gene is TRBV19, the J gene TRBJ1-6, with D uncertain. Germline V CDR1 and CDR2: LNHDA, SQIVND (reference sequence). Trimming took off 3 bases at V and 13 bases at J, with 10 bases between the two ends. The CDR3 length is 12 residues. CDR3 region: CASSIQQAPLHF. The DNA of the CDR3 is TGTGCCAGTAGTATTCAACAAGCTCCCCTCCACTTT.

This clonotype showed up many times. V and J are TRBV20-1 and TRBJ2-5, with D tentatively TRBD1 (5 bases). The germline V and J ends were trimmed by 6 bases and 5 bases, with 28 bases remaining between them. The CDR3 consists of 17 residues. CDR1 and CDR2 from the germline V gene are DFQATT and SNEGSKA (reference sequence). DNA of the CDR3: TGCAGTGCGCCACATCTGGACACAGGTTTGGCTAGGGAGACCCAGTACTTC. Translated: CSAPHLDTGLARETQYF.

The chain combines TRBV5-1 with TRBJ2-5, with 7 bases that match TRBD2. V shed 0 bases, J shed 5 bases, and the junction held 7 bases outside the gene matches. This CDR3 is built from 15 residues. Germline CDR1 SGHRS, CDR2 YFSETQ. The CDR3 DNA is TGCGCCAGCAGCTTGGGACTAGCTCCTCCGGAGACCCAGTACTTC. Translation: CASSLGLAPPETQYF. Using reference TRBV5-1 and TRBJ2-5 for the parts outside the CDR3, the full variable domain is KAGVTQTPRYLIKTRGQQVTLSCSPISGHRSVSWYQQTPGQGLQFLFEYFSETQRNKGNFPGRFSGRQFSNSRSEMNVSTLELGDSALYLCASSLGLAPPETQYFGPGTRLLVL.

This chain joins TRBV5-1 and TRBJ1-2; 7 bases are shared with TRBD1. CDR1 and CDR2 from the germline V gene are SGHRS and YFSETQ. The CDR3 extends over 13 amino acids. Losses at the gene ends were 3 bases for V and 8 bases for J; bases not matched to a gene: 7. The CDR3 here is CASSSGQVWGYTF. CDR3 nucleotides: TGCGCCAGCAGCTCAGGACAGGTGTGGGGCTACACCTTC.

This chain links TRBV12-3 or TRBV12-4 with TRBJ2-3; 9 bases line up with TRBD2. This CDR3 spans 19 amino acids. After removal of 6 bases from V and 2 bases from J, the junction contained 18 bases not matched to a gene. In nucleotides, the CDR3 is TGTGCCAGCAGCTTACCCCTACTTAGCGGGGGACACCACACAGATACGCAGTATTTT. Amino acids: CASSLPLLSGGHHTDTQYF.

Many counts were recorded for this clonotype. V usage is TRBV12-3 or TRBV12-4 and J usage is TRBJ2-1, with 10 bases that match TRBD2. V gave up 5 bases and J gave up 9 bases; unmatched junction bases: 7. This CDR3 contains 14 residues. Written as DNA, the CDR3 is TGTGCCAGCAGTAGCGGGGGGGCCTTCGCTGAGCAGTTCTTC. As protein: CASSSGGAFAEQFF.

This clonotype occurred many times. This sequence joins TRBV7-3 and TRBJ2-7; possible D gene TRBD1, 6 bases. The germline gives CDR1 SGHTA, CDR2 FQGTGA. V lost 5 bases and J lost 4, with 15 bases in between. The CDR3 length is 14 residues. The chain's CDR3 is CASSPRGPTYEQYF. CDR3 in DNA: TGTGCCAGCAGCCCCAGGGGCCCTACTTACGAGCAGTACTTC.

This clonotype was seen a handful of times. The chain recombines TRBV11-2 with TRBJ1-1; D call uncertain. There are 17 residues in the CDR3. The V end lost 0 bases, the J end lost 0 bases, and 14 bases lay between the germline ends. Germline CDR1 and CDR2: SGHAT and FQNNGV. The CDR3 nucleotides are TGTGCCAGCAGCTTAGATCAGGAAATGCGGATGAACACTGAAGCTTTCTTT. Amino acids: CASSLDQEMRMNTEAFF.

This chain links TRBV5-1 with TRBJ2-1; TRBD2 is a possible D gene (5 bases). The germline V and J ends were trimmed by 5 bases and 4 bases, with 13 bases remaining between them. CDR1 SGHRS and CDR2 YFSETQ come from the germline V gene. The CDR3 runs 14 residues. CDR3 DNA sequence: TGCGCCAGCAGGCCACTGGGCGGGTACAATGAGCAGTTCTTC. It yields the protein CASRPLGGYNEQFF. Complete variable domain (other parts from reference TRBV5-1 and TRBJ2-1): KAGVTQTPRYLIKTRGQQVTLSCSPISGHRSVSWYQQTPGQGLQFLFEYFSETQRNKGNFPGRFSGRQFSNSRSEMNVSTLELGDSALYLCASRPLGGYNEQFFGPGTRLTVL.

This clonotype was seen repeatedly, ten times or more. The rearrangement links TRBV5-1 to TRBJ2-2; D is ambiguous. Trimming pared 9 bases from V and 0 bases from J, leaving 12 bases between. The CDR3 is 14 residues long. Germline V CDR1 and CDR2: SGHRS, YFSETQ. CDR3 DNA: TGCGCCACTAGGACGGAAGCGAACACCGGGGAGCTGTTTTTT. Its protein product is CATRTEANTGELFF.

This rearrangement joins TRBV4-1 to TRBJ2-2; perhaps TRBD1 as D (6 bases). Germline V lookup: CDR1 MGHRA, CDR2 YSYEKL. The CDR3 loop spans 15 amino acids. V lost 6 bases and J 4 bases, leaving 15 bases between the germline ends. The CDR3 coding sequence is TGCGCCAGCAGTCAGGGGTGGGGTTTCACCGGGGAGCTGTTTTTT. This codes for CASSQGWGFTGELFF.

This clonotype has more than one count but fewer than ten. V and J are TRBV12-3 or TRBV12-4 and TRBJ2-4; TRBD2 matches at 7 bases. The CDR3 totals 13 residues. The ends lost 6 bases at V and 9 bases at J; junction bases unmatched: 8. In nucleotides, the CDR3 is TGTGCCAGCAGGGGAGGGCCCGGAGGCATTCAGTACTTC. This sequence encodes CASRGGPGGIQYF.

The chain has TRBV27 and TRBJ2-1; 12 nucleotides agree with TRBD1. CDR3 length: 14 residues. Germline V gene sequence: CDR1 MNHEY, CDR2 SMNVEV (reference sequence). Trimming cost V 8 bases and J 4 bases; bases outside gene matches: 3. The CDR3 reads CASGTGGAYNEQFF. CDR3 bases: TGTGCCAGCGGGACAGGGGGCGCTTACAATGAGCAGTTCTTC.

This clonotype showed up just a few times. The chain uses TRBV7-2 and TRBJ2-5; tentative D call: TRBD1 (5 bases). Trimming removed 4 bases from V and 5 bases from J, with 11 bases in between. The CDR3 totals 13 residues. CDR1 and CDR2 from the germline V gene are SGHTA and FQGNSA. The CDR3 region is CASSSAGMETQYF. CDR3 in DNA: TGTGCCAGCAGCTCCGCAGGGATGGAGACCCAGTACTTC.